One sample yielded the 14 T cell receptor beta chains listed below, sequenced in a study of T cells in Graves' hyperthyroidism and ophthalmopathy (dated by TCRdb to about 2019). Libraries were constructed by multiplex PCR. Instrument on record: Illumina HiSeq 2000. The TCR beta CDR3 regions were amplified from the RNA transcripts. For the first round of RT-PCR on the TCR CDR3, the HTBI primer set was used together with the Qiagen OneStep RT-PCR kit. TCRdb reprocessed the public reads (quality trimming at Q25 with fastp, clone calling with MiXCR) and kept in-frame beta chains. All rows with the same CDR3 protein become a single entry with the most common DNA and genes. Counted in this sample were roughly 740,000 distinct CDR3 sequences; approximately 16% of them appeared once. Around 8% of the sample is held by the ten biggest clonotypes. The sample was blood. These receptors originate from a man younger than 35 with Graves' hyperthyroidism.

The sample holds a few counts of this clonotype. The chain joins TRBV6-1 to TRBJ2-3, with D perhaps matching TRBD1 (6 bases). Trimming stripped 6 bases from V and 8 bases from J, with 21 bases between. The germline V gene encodes CDR1 MNHNS and CDR2 SASEGT. The CDR3 has 15 amino acids. CDR3 coding DNA: TGTGCCAGCAGAGAACAGGGTGGCCTTGACGGTACGCAGTATTTT. Protein: CASREQGGLDGTQYF.

This clonotype was seen more than once but under ten times. The CDR3 DNA sequence: TGCAGCGTTGAAGACGGGAGTACAGATACGCAGTATTTT. It is translated as CSVEDGSTDTQYF. The J gene is TRBJ2-3, the V gene TRBV29-1; possibly TRBD2 for D (6 bases). The CDR3 covers 13 residues. V lost 0 bases, J lost 3 bases, and 7 bases lay in between. Germline V gene data show CDR1 as SQVTM and CDR2 as ANQGSEA.

J is TRBJ1-2 and V is TRBV28, with D uncertain. The length of the CDR3 is 14 residues. V was pared by 1 base and J by 7 bases, with 13 bases between. Per germline, CDR1 MDHEN and CDR2 SYDVKM. CDR3 residues: CASSLFPLSLGYTF. Written as DNA, the CDR3 is TGTGCCAGCAGTTTATTTCCTCTATCCCTTGGCTACACCTTC.

This clonotype was picked up many times. V and J are TRBV7-2 and TRBJ2-5, with 11 bases fitting TRBD2. The CDR3 totals 14 residues. In germline, CDR1 is SGHTA, CDR2 FQGNSA. V lost 5 bases to trimming and J lost 3 bases; unmatched junction nucleotides: 2. CDR3 protein: CASSPGLAEETQYF. The CDR3, as DNA: TGTGCCAGCAGCCCGGGACTAGCGGAAGAGACCCAGTACTTC. The full variable domain, with the rest looked up from reference TRBV7-2 and TRBJ2-5, is GAGVSQSPSNKVTEKGKDVELRCDPISGHTALYWYRQSLGQGLEFLIYFQGNSAPDKSGLPSDRFSAERTGGSVSTLTIQRTQQEDSAVYLCASSPGLAEETQYFGPGTRLLVL.

The chain combines TRBV28 with TRBJ1-2, with D uncertain. The CDR3 has 11 amino acids. Germline-derived CDR1 and CDR2 are MDHEN and SYDVKM. Trimming shortened V by 7 bases and J by 5 bases, and 8 bases separated the two germline ends. The CDR3 nucleotides are TGTGCCAGCAAAATGGCGTATGGCTACACCTTC. It yields the protein CASKMAYGYTF.

There are many counts of this clonotype. The chain is built from TRBV7-3 and TRBJ2-7; D unclear. V lost 5 bases, J lost 1 base, and 9 bases lay in between. The CDR3 is 13 amino acids. Germline-derived CDR1 and CDR2 are SGHTA and FQGTGA. The DNA for the CDR3 is TGTGCCAGCAGCGAGACACCTTCCTACGAGCAGTACTTC. This translates into CASSETPSYEQYF.

The chain joins TRBV20-1 to TRBJ1-2; D is uncertain. The germline gives CDR1 DFQATT, CDR2 SNEGSKA (reference sequence). This CDR3 is built from 12 residues. V dropped 6 bases and J dropped 1 base, with 9 bases sitting between them. CDR3 DNA sequence: TGCAGTGCCAGTGTTCTTAACTATGGCTACACCTTC. This translates into CSASVLNYGYTF.

The J gene is TRBJ2-5, the V gene TRBV29-1, with 7 bases matching TRBD1. In germline, CDR1 is SQVTM, CDR2 ANQGSEA. V lost 1 base, J lost 5 bases, and 13 bases stayed unmatched. This CDR3 region has 16 residues. CDR3 residues: CSVEGGQLTSVETQYF. The CDR3 bases are TGCAGCGTTGAAGGGGGACAGTTGACGTCTGTGGAGACCCAGTACTTC. The variable domain in full, with the rest retrieved from reference TRBV29-1 and TRBJ2-5, is SAVISQKPSRDICQRGTSLTIQCQVDSQVTMMFWYRQQPGQSLTLIATANQGSEATYESGFVIDKFPISRPNLTFSTLTVSNMSPEDSSIYLCSVEGGQLTSVETQYFGPGTRLLVL.

This clonotype was picked up a small number of times. The chain is built from TRBV24-1 and TRBJ2-5; D may match TRBD1 or TRBD2 (6 bases each). This CDR3 contains 14 residues. Trimming took off 2 bases at V and 5 bases at J, with 11 bases between the two ends. Germline V CDR1 and CDR2: KGHDR, SFDVKD. In nucleotides, the CDR3 is TGTGCCACCAGTGATTGGGGGGCGGAGGAGACCCAGTACTTC. Translation: CATSDWGAEETQYF.

The chain carries TRBV30 and TRBJ2-7, with a weak D call TRBD1 (5 bases). Germline loops: CDR1 GTSNPN, CDR2 SVGIG (reference sequence). This CDR3 has 13 amino acids. The germline V and J ends were trimmed by 2 bases and 3 bases, with 11 bases remaining between them. In DNA, the CDR3 is TGTGCCTGGAGTTTGGGCAGGGACTACGAGCAGTACTTC. Its translation is CAWSLGRDYEQYF.

On this clonotype itself: The junction does not match germline at one end; this may be a read error. V gene TRBV20-1 combines with J gene TRBJ2-1; TRBD2 aligns across 7 bases. This CDR3 has 16 residues. The germline V gene encodes CDR1 DFQATT and CDR2 SNEGSKA (reference sequence). CDR3: CSARDLDGRKINEQLF. CDR3 DNA sequence: TGCAGTGCTAGAGATTTGGACGGGAGGAAGATCAATGAGCAGTTATTC.

This clonotype was picked up many times. The rearrangement links TRBV20-1 to TRBJ2-7; maybe TRBD2 (6 bases). The CDR3 is made up of 15 amino acids. Germline CDR1 is DFQATT and CDR2 is SNEGSKA (reference sequence). V was shortened by 6 bases and J by 4 bases, with 22 bases between the two germline ends. DNA for the CDR3: TGCAGTGCCAGTGGAGGGGCGGGAACTCTGTACGAGCAGTACTTC. Translated, it gives CSASGGAGTLYEQYF.

In this sample, this clonotype turned up many times. This chain connects TRBV15 to TRBJ1-1; no reliable D call. Germline V gene lookup returns CDR1 LNHNV and CDR2 YYDKDF (reference sequence). Trimming cost V 5 bases and J 4 bases, with 14 bases left between them. This CDR3 has 14 residues. CDR3 bases: TGTGCCACCAGCCGATATGAGGGAGGCACTGAAGCTTTCTTT. It yields the protein CATSRYEGGTEAFF.

This clonotype was recorded at least ten times. J is TRBJ2-7 and V is TRBV20-1; a possible D gene is TRBD1 (6 bases). V was pared by 7 bases and J by 2 bases, with 15 bases between. Germline-derived CDR1 and CDR2 are DFQATT and SNEGSKA (reference sequence). The CDR3 is made up of 13 amino acids. This CDR3 reads CSVTRGTPYEQYF. CDR3 in DNA: TGCAGTGTCACCAGGGGTACACCCTACGAGCAGTACTTC.